The rows below give T cell receptor beta chains drawn from one sample of a study of cytomegalovirus exposure and HLA in healthy donors. Data came from immunoSEQ multiplex PCR; TCRdb stores just in-frame clones and leaves some out. The sample holds around 210,000 clones, just under 80% seen once. The specimen was PBMCs. The receptor set was obtained from a boy aged 5-17 years in good health and CMV-seronegative. Both conserved end residues are part of each CDR3. Fields, in order: V gene, J gene, CDR3 protein.

V gene: TRBV5-1; J gene: TRBJ2-3; CDR3 protein: CASSLDLTDTQYF
V gene: TRBV5-1; J gene: TRBJ1-5; CDR3 protein: CASSTGTGDQPQHF
V gene: TRBV11-2; J gene: TRBJ1-1; CDR3 protein: CASSVTGATEAFF
V gene: TRBV30; J gene: TRBJ1-3; CDR3 protein: CASQGVSGNTIYF
V gene: TRBV19; J gene: TRBJ1-6; CDR3 protein: CASSIGQSYNSPLHF
V gene: TRBV5-6; J gene: TRBJ2-1; CDR3 protein: CASSPPREYRGNEQFF
V gene: TRBV7-9; J gene: TRBJ2-7; CDR3 protein: CASGSSGTSSYEQYF
V gene: TRBV5-6; J gene: TRBJ1-1; CDR3 protein: CASSLGAGGRRTEAFF
V gene: TRBV12-5; J gene: TRBJ1-4; CDR3 protein: CASGLTGLIDEKLFF
V gene: TRBV5-6; J gene: TRBJ2-3; CDR3 protein: CASSSPVLDTQYF
V gene: TRBV19; J gene: TRBJ1-2; CDR3 protein: CASSQGWHYGYTF
V gene: TRBV6-6; J gene: NA; CDR3 protein: CASRWTGSSYEQYF
V gene: TRBV10-3; J gene: TRBJ2-3; CDR3 protein: CAIRDRLDGDTQYF
V gene: TRBV13; J gene: TRBJ2-7; CDR3 protein: CASSFGRGYEQYF
V gene: TRBV23-1; J gene: TRBJ2-1; CDR3 protein: CASSPPGLASYNEQFF
V gene: TRBV2; J gene: TRBJ1-1; CDR3 protein: CASSGLQGMNTEAFF
V gene: TRBV5-1; J gene: TRBJ2-1; CDR3 protein: CASSARTSGRAELAYNEQFF
V gene: TRBV27; J gene: TRBJ1-1; CDR3 protein: CASSPGYSWNTEAFF
V gene: TRBV30; J gene: TRBJ1-5; CDR3 protein: CAWSVMGDTGNQPQHF
V gene: TRBV2; J gene: TRBJ2-1; CDR3 protein: CASSDRGNEQFF
V gene: TRBV27; J gene: TRBJ2-7; CDR3 protein: CASSLSFPDFYEQYF
V gene: TRBV30; J gene: TRBJ2-2; CDR3 protein: CAWRIGGTGELFF
V gene: TRBV5-1; J gene: TRBJ2-3; CDR3 protein: CASSLGPSGYTQYF
V gene: TRBV29-1; J gene: TRBJ2-5; CDR3 protein: CSVIGGRVGETQYF
V gene: TRBV11-2; J gene: TRBJ2-7; CDR3 protein: CASSFFSLAAYEQYF
V gene: TRBV15; J gene: TRBJ1-3; CDR3 protein: CATSRDLTESGNTIYF
V gene: TRBV29-1; J gene: TRBJ2-1; CDR3 protein: CSVESGRFYNEQFF
V gene: TRBV19; J gene: TRBJ2-5; CDR3 protein: CASRAGIQETQYF
V gene: TRBV5-8; J gene: TRBJ1-1; CDR3 protein: CASSLVETGQGAFF
V gene: TRBV5-1; J gene: TRBJ2-7; CDR3 protein: CASSLSINRGQTGGQYEQYF
V gene: TRBV2; J gene: TRBJ1-6; CDR3 protein: CASSGQGRNSPLHF
V gene: TRBV6-1; J gene: TRBJ2-1; CDR3 protein: CASSLRGHEQFF
V gene: TRBV5-1; J gene: TRBJ1-6; CDR3 protein: CASRDRVGVSPLHF
V gene: TRBV5-1; J gene: TRBJ1-1; CDR3 protein: CASSPVGGNTEAFF
V gene: TRBV12-5; J gene: TRBJ2-2; CDR3 protein: CASGFSGGFVELFF
V gene: TRBV9; J gene: TRBJ2-4; CDR3 protein: CASSGWDRGAKNIQYF
V gene: TRBV28; J gene: TRBJ1-5; CDR3 protein: CASSPGVPPQHF
V gene: TRBV6-6; J gene: TRBJ2-2; CDR3 protein: CASRSYSTGELFF
V gene: TRBV5-1; J gene: TRBJ1-6; CDR3 protein: CASSSRGNSPLHF
V gene: TRBV21-1; J gene: TRBJ2-7; CDR3 protein: CASTCPGQGALIFHEQYF
V gene: TRBV30; J gene: TRBJ1-2; CDR3 protein: CAWSRDRANYGYTF
V gene: TRBV18; J gene: TRBJ2-7; CDR3 protein: CASSPPGLAGYEQYF
V gene: TRBV19; J gene: TRBJ2-1; CDR3 protein: CASSIEQTSYNEQFF
V gene: TRBV6-5; J gene: TRBJ1-1; CDR3 protein: CASSGIGGEAFF
V gene: TRBV6-5; J gene: TRBJ2-7; CDR3 protein: CASSLTPGSFYEQYF
V gene: TRBV6-1; J gene: TRBJ1-5; CDR3 protein: CASSAGQGARTPQHF
V gene: TRBV30; J gene: TRBJ1-1; CDR3 protein: CAWSRVGGTEAFF
V gene: TRBV7-9; J gene: TRBJ2-5; CDR3 protein: CASSPGLAFWDF
V gene: TRBV7-7; J gene: TRBJ2-1; CDR3 protein: CATLSRALYNEQFF
V gene: TRBV11-1; J gene: TRBJ2-3; CDR3 protein: CASSQDRGTDTQYF
V gene: TRBV6-1; J gene: TRBJ1-1; CDR3 protein: CASSEIRGQTEAFF
V gene: TRBV4-1; J gene: TRBJ2-5; CDR3 protein: CASSHPGGGRGIPQYF